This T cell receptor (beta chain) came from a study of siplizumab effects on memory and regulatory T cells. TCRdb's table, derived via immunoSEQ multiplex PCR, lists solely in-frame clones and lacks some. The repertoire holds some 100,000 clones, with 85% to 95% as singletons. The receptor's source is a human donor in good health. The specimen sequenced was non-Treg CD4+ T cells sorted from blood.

CDR3 in DNA: TGTGCCATCAGCCCCCGGCAGACCCCGAGGAACGAGCAGTACTTC. Its translation: CAISPRQTPRNEQYF. This chain joins TRBV10-3 and TRBJ2-7, with D unclear. This CDR3 region has 15 residues. Germline CDR1 and CDR2: ENHRY and SYGVKD. With 6 bases removed from V and 5 bases from J, the gap between germline ends came to 20 bases.